The entry below describes one T cell receptor beta chain. This entry comes from a study of blood T cell repertoires in COVID-19. Study details: PBMCs, B-cell-depleted T cells, or T cells were the source of the cDNA or gDNA that made up the material.

Patients in Seattle were enrolled during active infection, then followed longitudinally. The table came from immunoSEQ multiplex PCR; TCRdb's copy has only in-frame clones and leaves some out. The sample consists of around 180,000 clones, roughly 88% of them appearing once. The sequence derives from a man older than 75 with COVID-19, enrolled during active disease. Sequenced sample: peripheral blood.

The CDR3 region has the DNA TGTGCCAGCAGCCTCGCCGGAGATAGCAATCAGCCCCAGCATTTT. Protein: CASSLAGDSNQPQHF. The rearrangement joins TRBV6-5 to TRBJ1-5; D is undetermined. CDR1 is MNHEY and CDR2 is SVGAGI in the germline V gene. The V end was cut by 6 bases, the J end by 0 bases, with 12 bases between. The CDR3 length is 15 residues.